This T cell receptor beta chain emerged from a study of regulatory T cells in long-lasting Graves disease. Time point in this sample: newly diagnosed GD, antithyroid drugs for less than 3 months. The TCR library was prepared using RNA isolated from PBMCs. Researchers made TCR beta libraries by using iRepertoire HTBI primers and running Arm-PCR on CDR3 regions. TCRdb independently ran MiXCR on the multiplex PCR reads; one entry per CDR3 protein. The sample yields hundreds of thousands of distinct CDR3 sequences, approximately 16% seen once. This clonotype was detected ten times or more. Deletions cut 3 bases from V and 1 base from J, with 10 bases between. The CDR3 is made up of 13 amino acids. Germline V gives CDR1 DFQATT, CDR2 SNEGSKA (reference sequence). The data were also submitted as part of a second study, on T cells in Graves' hyperthyroidism and ophthalmopathy. As reported in that work: In validation, the model predicted ophthalmopathy. These predictions came a median approximately 5.9 months before onset.

The gene calls are TRBV20-1 and TRBJ2-7; tentatively, D is TRBD1 (5 bases). The sequence was obtained from a woman aged 30 to 39 with Graves disease. Sample: peripheral blood mononuclear cells (PBMCs), taken at new diagnosis, from a patient treated with antithyroid drugs. CDR3 amino acids: CSARGRRSYEQYF. CDR3 bases: TGCAGTGCTAGGGGGCGTCGGTCCTACGAGCAGTACTTC.